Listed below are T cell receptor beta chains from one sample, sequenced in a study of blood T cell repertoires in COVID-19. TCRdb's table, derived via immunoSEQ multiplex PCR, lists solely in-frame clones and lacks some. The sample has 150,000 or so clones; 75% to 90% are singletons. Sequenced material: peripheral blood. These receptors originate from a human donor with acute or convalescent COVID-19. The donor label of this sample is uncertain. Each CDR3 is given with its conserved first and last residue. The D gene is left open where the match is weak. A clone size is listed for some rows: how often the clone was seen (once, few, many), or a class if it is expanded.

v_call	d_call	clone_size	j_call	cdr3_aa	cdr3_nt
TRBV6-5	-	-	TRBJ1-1	CASSRGRGGETEAFF	TGTGCCAGCAGTCGAGGTCGCGGGGGCGAGACTGAAGCTTTCTTT
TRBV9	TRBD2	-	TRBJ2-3	CASSVGAGVTDTQYF	TGTGCCAGCAGCGTAGGGGCGGGGGTCACAGATACGCAGTATTTT
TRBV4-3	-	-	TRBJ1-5	CASSQLHSSNQPQHF	TGCGCCAGCAGCCAGTTACACAGTAGCAATCAGCCCCAGCATTTT
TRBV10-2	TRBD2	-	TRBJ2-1	CASTPPGGGYNEQFF	TGCGCCAGCACCCCTCCGGGGGGAGGATACAATGAGCAGTTCTTC
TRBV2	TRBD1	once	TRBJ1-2	CASRGGQGRYYGYTF	TGTGCCAGCAGGGGGGGACAGGGGCGATACTATGGCTACACCTTC
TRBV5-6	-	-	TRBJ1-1	CASSVQHTEAFF	TGTGCCAGCAGCGTACAGCACACTGAAGCTTTCTTT
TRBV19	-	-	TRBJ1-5	CASRQGRNQPQHF	TGTGCCAGTAGACAGGGTCGCAATCAGCCCCAGCATTTT
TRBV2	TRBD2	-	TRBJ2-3	CASSIGLAGDADTQYF	TGTGCCAGCAGTATAGGACTAGCGGGGGACGCAGATACGCAGTATTTT
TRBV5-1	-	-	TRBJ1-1	CASSPSHPSTEAFF	TGCGCCAGCAGCCCATCTCACCCTAGCACTGAAGCTTTCTTT
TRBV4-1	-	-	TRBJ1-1	CASSQVDRENTEAFF	TGCGCCAGCAGCCAAGTAGACAGAGAGAACACTGAAGCTTTCTTT
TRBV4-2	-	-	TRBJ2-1	CASSQPVTGLNEQFF	TGTGCCAGCAGCCAACCCGTTACAGGGTTGAATGAGCAGTTCTTC
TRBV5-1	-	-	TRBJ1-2	CASSHRATENYGYTF	TGCGCCAGCAGTCACAGGGCCACTGAGAACTATGGCTACACCTTC
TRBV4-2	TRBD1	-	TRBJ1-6	CASSQHTGGSSPLHF	TGTGCCAGCAGCCAGCATACAGGGGGCTCATCACCCCTCCACTTT
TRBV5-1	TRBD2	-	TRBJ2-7	CASSVTGGEQYF	TGCGCCAGCAGCGTAACGGGGGGCGAGCAGTACTTC
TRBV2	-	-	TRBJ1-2	CASSGQGHGYTF	TGTGCCAGCAGTGGGCAGGGTCATGGCTACACCTTC
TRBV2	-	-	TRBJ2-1	CASLAGRNEQFF	TGTGCCAGCTTAGCAGGGAGGAATGAGCAGTTCTTC
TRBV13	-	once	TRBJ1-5	CASSPGYSNQPQHF	TGTGCCAGCAGCCCAGGGTATAGCAATCAGCCCCAGCATTTT
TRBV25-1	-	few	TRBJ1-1	CASSESGRFPGGNTEAFF	TGTGCCAGCAGTGAATCTGGGCGGTTCCCCGGGGGGAACACTGAAGCTTTCTTT